Detailed here is one T cell receptor beta chain. This receptor's antigen is unknown. No base quality values were provided; no much bigger clone lies one nucleotide off. This entry comes from a study of shared clonotypes between healthy human individuals (TCRdb year 2020). Regarding the complete study: The cohort included three men and a couple of women between 18 and 49 years of age. For each donor, CD4 naive and CD4 memory were each given three plates, CD8 naive was given two plates, and CD8 memory was given one plate. The study deeply sequenced blood TCR repertoires of about 5 healthy adults to estimate repertoire size and the extent of clonotype sharing between individuals. Libraries were prepared and TCR repertoires were sequenced by different laboratories using diverse techniques, in order to increase sequencing depth and limit assay-specific biases. Per donor, leukapheresis produced somewhere between about 0.94 and 8.9 billion PBMCs.

The donors were healthy, HIV-negative adults with no recently reported acute infections or vaccinations. Only Caucasian adults living in Nashville, Tennessee, USA were represented among the donors. CD4+ T cells were enriched by magnetic negative selection, after which naive cells were positively selected on CD45RA and the negative fraction was taken as the memory subset. Blood was obtained by leukapheresis, after which PBMCs were separated by Ficoll-Histopaque density gradient centrifugation and cryopreserved in liquid nitrogen vapor phase. Purity and quantity of every magnetically sorted T cell population were checked by analytical flow cytometry. Genomic DNA was isolated from each sorted fraction and quantified by UV absorbance on a Nanodrop 2000c. Measured from the cysteine to the phenylalanine, the CDR3 is 17 residues long. Only the CDR3 region is kept as DNA, spanning 51 bases read in frame from base 1. The germline V gene (reference sequence) gives CDR1 as SGHNT and CDR2 as YYREEE. V is cut by 3 bases and J by 2 bases, and the space between the germline ends is 19 bases.

Broad study findings and their caveats: Based on pairwise subsampling, the degree of clonotype sharing among donors was expected to be affected by sequencing depth. Only blood was sampled, and tissue TCR repertoires likely differ from those in blood. Naive subsets generally had larger estimated clonotype richness than memory subsets did. Sharing across a few donors was observed for roughly 5% of naive CD4, 3.5% of naive CD8, 2% to 2.5% of memory CD4, and about 0.38% of memory CD8 clonotypes. The genetic and exposure-history diversity represented was limited by the small number of donors. Incomplete sequencing was indicated by rarefaction of sorted-subset datasets, despite the large sequencing depth. Compared with non-shared clonotypes, the clonotypes found in all four sorted-subset donors had higher generation probabilities.

Using the deep immunoSEQ assay, multiplex PCR amplified TCR CDR3 regions from genomic DNA. Extracted genomic DNA from each cell subset was distributed evenly across all wells of several immunoSEQ 96-well plates, and each plate was treated as a replicate. For sorted subsets, around 0.2 ug genomic DNA, equal to about 30,000 T cell genomes, was loaded into each replicate PCR. The purified libraries were quantified using a Qubit 3.0 fluorometer, sized with a Bioanalyzer 2100, and then quantified again using the KAPA Library Quantification kit. Every immunoSEQ 96-well plate was sequenced on a dedicated single-read 150-cycle Illumina NextSeq 550 flow cell. The authors processed their data as follows. Because the immunoSEQ output held only junctional sequences and lacked quality scores, the filtering could not match the filtering applied to full-length reads. To assign V/J genes and CDR3, sequences were annotated against IMGT germline references using PyIR, a Python wrapper for IgBLAST v1.9. Reads were filtered out if the reads had weak V/J assignments (E-value above 1e-6), no CDR3, stop codons, out-of-frame junctions, or ambiguous translated residues. V3J clonotypes were defined as sequences sharing an identical inferred V gene, J gene, and CDR3 amino acid sequence. Percentage overlap between repertoires was calculated by dividing the number of shared unique clonotypes by the size of the smaller repertoire. Richness of each repertoire was evaluated using RTK rarefaction, the Chao1 estimator, and Recon v2.1 estimates of unobserved clonotypes. For all TCRbeta clonotypes obtained by the gDNA method from several donors, generation probabilities were computed with OLGA. Held by TCRdb, this immuneACCESS table contains in-frame sequences only and omits some clones. Under half of the omission traces to an unresolved V gene where checked; the cause of the rest is unknown. The V and J calls and clone size were taken over from that table, and D and trimming were inferred from the DNA. Across this sample there are some 1,600,000 clones, with nearly 99% seen only once. Clones ranked in the top ten supply approximately 0.45% of the sample.

This clonotype originated in a man aged 30 to 45 in good health. The V gene is TRBV5-4 and the J gene is TRBJ2-3; the D gene could be TRBD1 or TRBD2, each one agreeing over 5 bases. Sequenced: naive CD4+ T cells sorted from blood. The sample's cell subset or site, from its label and the paper: CD45RA+ positively selected. The DNA sequence reads TGTGCCAGCAGCTCCTCCGGGGCAACCAGGCACACAGATACGCAGTATTTT. Translated, it reads CASSSSGATRHTDTQYF.